One and the same sample provided the 21 T cell receptor beta chains below, sequenced in a study of shared clonotypes between healthy human individuals. As defined, naive CD8 cells were CD45RO-negative and positively selected for CCR7, with terminally differentiated effector memory CD45RA+ cells excluded. Using immunoSEQ multiplex PCR, the repertoire was profiled, and TCRdb retains in-frame clones only, with some absent. The table shows roughly 570,000 clones, with 95% to 98% occurring only once. Sequencing used naive CD8+ T cells sorted from blood. The source is a man under 40 in good health.

CDR3 region: CASNTRTGTNTGELFF. CDR3 sequence (DNA): TGTGCCAGCAACACCCGGACCGGGACTAATACCGGGGAGCTGTTTTTT. The gene calls are TRBV5-8 and TRBJ2-2; TRBD2 matches 7 bases. Per germline, CDR1 SGHTS and CDR2 YDEGEE. Trimming removed 6 bases from V and 5 bases from J; junction bases left unmatched: 13. CDR3 length: 16 amino acids.

The V and J genes are TRBV27 and TRBJ2-5, with 9 bases that match TRBD2. The J segment lost 7 bases and the V segment lost 6 bases, leaving 9 bases of the junction unmatched. Germline-derived CDR1 and CDR2 are MNHEY and SMNVEV (reference sequence). This CDR3 comprises 14 residues. CDR3 in DNA: TGTGCCAGCAGGGATAGCGGGAGCAGAGCGACCCAGTACTTC. Encoded protein: CASRDSGSRATQYF.

The rearrangement uses TRBV5-6 and TRBJ2-1; TRBD2 aligns across 7 bases. Per the germline V gene, CDR1 is SGHDT and CDR2 is YYEEEE. Trimming took 0 bases from V and 5 from J; bases not matched to a gene: 11. There are 17 residues in the CDR3. CDR3 nucleotide sequence: TGTGCCAGCAGCTTGGAATTGGCGGGGACTAATAACAATGAGCAGTTCTTC. Translated: CASSLELAGTNNNEQFF.

The chain couples TRBV7-9 to TRBJ1-1; 7 bases match TRBD1. Germline CDR1 SEHNR, CDR2 FQNEAQ (reference sequence). With 2 bases clipped from V and 2 bases from J, the junction kept 5 bases outside the gene matches. CDR3 length: 15 residues. The CDR3 region is CASSLIDRDNTEAFF. DNA of the CDR3: TGTGCCAGCAGCTTAATCGACAGGGACAACACTGAAGCTTTCTTT.

V and J are TRBV27 and TRBJ1-1; maybe TRBD1 (5 bases). V was shortened by 8 bases and J by 0 bases, with 16 bases between the two germline ends. The germline V gene encodes CDR1 MNHEY and CDR2 SMNVEV (reference sequence). The CDR3 is 15 residues long. DNA of the CDR3: TGTGCCAGCCTAGGGGTAGGCGCCCTGAACACTGAAGCTTTCTTT. It encodes CASLGVGALNTEAFF.

The chain combines TRBV9 with TRBJ2-1; TRBD2 might be the D (5 bases). This CDR3 region has 18 residues. In germline, CDR1 is SGDLS, CDR2 YYNGEE. The V end lost 0 bases, the J end lost 0 bases, and 16 bases lay between the germline ends. The CDR3 protein is CASSVAREGVSSYNEQFF. The DNA of the CDR3 is TGTGCCAGCAGCGTAGCAAGAGAGGGAGTCAGCTCCTACAATGAGCAGTTCTTC.

In regard to this clone: Other DNA sequences in the sample encode the same CDR3. V and J are TRBV27 and TRBJ2-1; D possibly corresponds to TRBD2 (5 bases). The germline V gene encodes CDR1 MNHEY and CDR2 SMNVEV (reference sequence). V was trimmed by 3 bases and J by 5 bases, leaving 11 bases between them. This CDR3 has 14 residues. For the CDR3, the DNA is TGTGCCAGCAGTTTGCTCGGGGAAGACAATGAGCAGTTCTTC. This gives the protein CASSLLGEDNEQFF.

The chain carries TRBV11-2 and TRBJ2-7; D could derive from TRBD1 or TRBD2 (6 bases each). Trimming removed 3 bases at V and 2 bases at J, with 11 bases between. The CDR3 has 14 amino acids. In germline, CDR1 is SGHAT, CDR2 FQNNGV. CDR3 loop: CASSFGGLTYEQYF. For the CDR3, the DNA is TGTGCCAGCAGCTTTGGGGGGCTAACCTACGAGCAGTACTTC.

The V and J genes are TRBV11-3 and TRBJ2-7, with D maybe TRBD2 (6 bases). V lost 5 bases and J 1 base, leaving 9 bases between the germline ends. Per germline, CDR1 SGHNT and CDR2 YENEEA. The CDR3 sequence is 13 residues long. CDR3 amino acids: CASSPAGSYEQYF. CDR3 nucleotides: TGTGCCAGCAGCCCGGCGGGATCCTACGAGCAGTACTTC.

The chain recombines TRBV7-9 with TRBJ2-5; D may be TRBD1 (6 bases). This CDR3 has 14 amino acids. Germline CDR1 reads SEHNR; CDR2 reads FQNEAQ (reference sequence). The germline V and J ends were trimmed by 1 base and 0 bases, with 6 bases remaining between them. CDR3 sequence (DNA): TGTGCCAGCAGCTTAGACAGGGACCAAGAGACCCAGTACTTC. It codes for CASSLDRDQETQYF.

The chain uses TRBV6-1 and TRBJ1-1; 8 bases are shared with TRBD1. Germline-derived CDR1 and CDR2 are MNHNS and SASEGT. The CDR3 is 15 residues long. The V and J ends lost 6 bases and 4 bases, in that order; junction bases with no gene match: 10. As DNA, the CDR3 is TGTGCCAGCAGCTCCCGGACAGGGCAGGGCACTGAAGCTTTCTTT. Amino acid sequence: CASSSRTGQGTEAFF.

The rearrangement uses TRBV4-1 and TRBJ2-7; D remains unclear. V shed 0 bases and J shed 0 bases, with 12 bases lying between them. The CDR3 is made up of 16 amino acids. Germline V gene sequence: CDR1 MGHRA, CDR2 YSYEKL. The CDR3 reads CASSQDQLTDSYEQYF. CDR3 nucleotides: TGCGCCAGCAGCCAAGACCAGTTAACCGACTCCTACGAGCAGTACTTC.

The chain employs TRBV27 and TRBJ1-4; D is perhaps TRBD1 (6 bases). V lost 6 bases and J 4 bases, leaving 12 bases between the germline ends. The CDR3 extends over 14 amino acids. Germline-derived CDR1 and CDR2 are MNHEY and SMNVEV (reference sequence). CDR3 sequence: CASRLTGGNEKLFF. Written as DNA, the CDR3 is TGTGCCAGCAGACTGACAGGCGGTAATGAAAAACTGTTTTTT. Variable domain in full (rest from reference TRBV27 and TRBJ1-4): EAQVTQNPRYLITVTGKKLTVTCSQNMNHEYMSWYRQDPGLGLRQIYYSMNVEVTDKGDVPEGYKVSRKEKRNFPLILESPSPNQTSLYFCASRLTGGNEKLFFGSGTQLSVL.

This clone was seen only once. The chain recombines TRBV5-1 with TRBJ2-7; D may be TRBD1 or TRBD2 (5 bases each). The CDR3 consists of 14 residues. Trimming removed 0 bases from V and 1 base from J, with 8 bases in between. Germline CDR1 and CDR2: SGHRS and YFSETQ. DNA for the CDR3: TGCGCCAGCAGCTTGGGGGGGAAGTCCTACGAGCAGTACTTC. This encodes CASSLGGKSYEQYF.

The chain uses TRBV11-2 and TRBJ2-7; D is unresolved. The V gene's germline CDR1 is SGHAT and CDR2 FQNNGV. The CDR3 has 17 amino acids. Trimming left V 0 bases short and J 1 base short, with 16 bases between. CDR3 nucleotides: TGTGCCAGCAGCTTAGATCCTCTGGGCAGCCTTTCCTACGAGCAGTACTTC. Its protein product is CASSLDPLGSLSYEQYF.

This clone was seen a single time. This chain joins TRBV2 and TRBJ1-1; 7 bases are a match to TRBD1. This CDR3 is built from 13 residues. Trimming took 8 bases from V and 7 from J; bases not matched to a gene: 10. The germline gives CDR1 SNHLY, CDR2 FYNNEI. The DNA of the CDR3 is TGTGCCAGCCCTTTAATATCAGGGGGTGAAGCTTTCTTT. Its protein product is CASPLISGGEAFF. Supplemented by reference TRBV2 and TRBJ1-1, the full variable domain reads EPEVTQTPSHQVTQMGQEVILRCVPISNHLYFYWYRQILGQKVEFLVSFYNNEISEKSEIFDDQFSVERPDGSNFTLKIRSTKLEDSAMYFCASPLISGGEAFFGQGTRLTVV.

The chain has TRBV4-1 and TRBJ2-1, with 9 bases fitting TRBD1. This CDR3 comprises 17 residues. CDR1 MGHRA and CDR2 YSYEKL come from the germline V gene. V dropped 3 bases and J dropped 1; count of bases not matched to a gene: 7. In nucleotides, the CDR3 is TGCGCCAGCAGCCACCGCGGACAGGGGTTTTCCTACAATGAGCAGTTCTTC. This encodes CASSHRGQGFSYNEQFF.

V and J are TRBV14 and TRBJ2-7; 9 bases fit TRBD2. The CDR3 runs to 16 residues. Germline-derived CDR1 and CDR2 are SGHDN and FVKESK. V lost 1 base to trimming and J lost 3 bases; unmatched junction nucleotides: 7. CDR3 sequence: CASSQAASGTFYEQYF. The CDR3 bases are TGTGCCAGCAGCCAAGCGGCTAGCGGGACGTTCTACGAGCAGTACTTC.

V is TRBV5-4 and J is TRBJ2-1, with 8 bases fitting TRBD2. CDR1 and CDR2 from the germline V gene are SGHNT and YYREEE (reference sequence). The CDR3 runs to 14 residues. V dropped 2 bases and J dropped 9; count of bases not matched to a gene: 7. In DNA form, the CDR3 reads TGTGCCAGCAGCTTCCCGGGACTAGGGGCTGAGCAGTTCTTC. Protein sequence: CASSFPGLGAEQFF.

The chain links TRBV4-1 to TRBJ2-3, with D perhaps TRBD2 (5 bases). The CDR3 loop spans 14 amino acids. V lost 4 bases to trimming and J lost 0 bases, with 8 bases between them. Germline assignment: CDR1 MGHRA and CDR2 YSYEKL. The CDR3 loop reads CASSRGLSTDTQYF. In DNA form, the CDR3 reads TGCGCCAGCAGCCGTGGACTGAGCACAGATACGCAGTATTTT.

The V and J genes are TRBV7-6 and TRBJ2-2; D is ambiguous. This CDR3 has 13 residues. V was cut by 1 base and J by 3 bases, with 3 bases left in between. Germline V gene sequence: CDR1 SGHVS, CDR2 FNYEAQ. The CDR3 nucleotides read TGTGCCAGCAGCTTAGACTACACCGGGGAGCTGTTTTTT. This gives the protein CASSLDYTGELFF.